A selection of T cell receptor beta chains follows, all from one sample in a study of blood T cells in healthy people across ages. TCRdb used MiXCR to reprocess the 5' RACE reads, holding one entry per CDR3 protein. Counted here are 1.2 million to 1.5 million distinct CDR3 sequences, 42% occurring once; the ten biggest clones make up roughly 7.7%. The specimen sequenced was blood. These TCRs come from a woman aged 18-29 years in good health. Both conserved end residues are part of each CDR3. D genes are given only for firm matches. Rows may omit the clone size; those that give it use once, few, many or a size class.

CDR3	DNA	D	V	J	size
CASSPGGEARRQETQYF	TGCGCCAGCAGCCCAGGGGGGGAAGCGCGGAGACAAGAGACCCAGTACTTC	NA	TRBV4-1	TRBJ2-5	NA
CASSVGGQTDTQYF	TGCGCCAGCAGCGTGGGGGGCCAAACAGATACGCAGTATTTT	NA	TRBV5-1	TRBJ2-3	few
CASSLVVYGAYNEQFF	TGTGCCAGCAGCCTCGTGGTGTACGGGGCTTACAATGAGCAGTTCTTC	NA	TRBV28	TRBJ2-1	NA
CASSLGDSLEKLFF	TGCGCCAGCAGCTTGGGGGACAGTTTAGAAAAACTGTTTTTT	TRBD1	TRBV5-1	TRBJ1-4	NA
CASSPGAGKKGETQYF	TGTGCCAGCAGCCCGGGAGCAGGGAAGAAGGGGGAGACCCAGTACTTC	NA	TRBV5-6	TRBJ2-5	NA
CANNGDNDVLLFF	TGTGCCAACAATGGGGACAATGATGTCTTACTGTTTTTT	NA	TRBV28	TRBJ1-4	NA
CASRRTGSTYEQYF	TGTGCCAGCAGACGGACAGGATCGACCTACGAGCAGTACTTC	TRBD1	TRBV2	TRBJ2-7	NA
CASSLAGGFTEQYF	TGCGCCAGCAGCTTGGCCGGGGGATTTACCGAGCAGTACTTC	NA	TRBV5-1	TRBJ2-7	few
CASATGLAGGKQFF	TGTGCCAGCGCAACCGGACTAGCGGGAGGGAAGCAGTTCTTC	TRBD2	TRBV27	TRBJ2-1	NA
CATSGGGVSDTQYF	TGTGCCACCTCCGGGGGGGGAGTGTCAGATACGCAGTATTTT	TRBD2	TRBV6-1	TRBJ2-3	few
CASSLSAAIDTQYF	TGTGCCAGCAGTTTATCAGCGGCGATAGATACGCAGTATTTT	NA	TRBV12-3/TRBV12-4	TRBJ2-3	NA
CSARGAVGEQYF	TGCAGTGCTAGGGGGGCTGTCGGCGAGCAGTACTTC	NA	TRBV20-1	TRBJ2-7	NA
CASNPFSSGSREQFF	TGTGCCAGCAACCCGTTCTCTAGCGGGAGCCGCGAGCAGTTCTTC	TRBD2	TRBV28	TRBJ2-1	NA
CANSSRGGETQYF	TGTGCCAACAGCTCCAGGGGTGGGGAGACCCAGTACTTC	NA	TRBV11-2	TRBJ2-5	NA
CASSYSGIEAFF	TGTGCCAGCAGTTACTCCGGGATCGAAGCTTTCTTT	NA	TRBV6-2/TRBV6-3	TRBJ1-1	few
CATSDPTAGATGELFF	TGTGCCACCAGTGATCCTACAGCGGGGGCAACCGGGGAGCTGTTTTTT	TRBD2	TRBV24-1	TRBJ2-2	NA
CSAKQGLTEAFF	TGCAGTGCTAAACAGGGTCTGACTGAAGCTTTCTTT	NA	TRBV20-1	TRBJ1-1	NA
CASSLGGWGAAYNEQFF	TGTGCCAGCAGCTTAGGGGGATGGGGAGCTGCCTACAATGAGCAGTTCTTC	NA	TRBV11-2	TRBJ2-1	few
CASSLLDGNQETQYF	TGCGCCAGCAGCTTGTTGGACGGGAACCAAGAGACCCAGTACTTC	NA	TRBV5-1	TRBJ2-5	NA
CSALTTDTQYF	TGCAGTGCTTTAACCACAGATACGCAGTATTTT	NA	TRBV20-1	TRBJ2-3	few
CASSLSGAPSQHF	TGTGCCAGCAGTTTATCCGGGGCACCTTCCCAGCATTTT	NA	TRBV12-3/TRBV12-4	TRBJ1-5	NA
CASSPGGKREKLFF	TGTGCCAGCAGTCCAGGGGGCAAACGTGAAAAACTGTTTTTT	TRBD1	TRBV28	TRBJ1-4	NA
CAISGGRGSYEQYF	TGTGCCATCAGTGGGGGCAGGGGAAGCTACGAGCAGTACTTC	NA	TRBV10-3	TRBJ2-7	NA
CSAELGQTNEKLFF	TGCAGTGCTGAGCTGGGACAGACTAATGAAAAACTGTTTTTT	TRBD1	TRBV20-1	TRBJ1-4	NA
CASSLDPTYTDTQYF	TGTGCCAGCAGCTTAGATCCGACATACACAGATACGCAGTATTTT	NA	TRBV11-2	TRBJ2-3	NA
CASSLTPDREAFF	TGTGCCAGCAGCTTAACCCCTGACAGGGAGGCTTTCTTT	TRBD1	TRBV7-2	TRBJ1-1	NA
CSARGTVNYGYTF	TGCAGTGCTAGAGGGACGGTTAACTATGGCTACACCTTC	NA	TRBV20-1	TRBJ1-2	few
CASSSGGGLSNYGYTF	TGTGCCAGCAGCTCTGGGGGGGGACTCTCTAACTATGGCTACACCTTC	NA	TRBV12-3/TRBV12-4	TRBJ1-2	few
CASSFLRTAGEAFF	TGTGCCAGCAGTTTTTTACGGACAGCTGGTGAAGCTTTCTTT	NA	TRBV12-3/TRBV12-4	TRBJ1-1	NA
CSASPWSGTSVYNEQFF	TGCAGTGCTAGCCCCTGGTCAGGGACTAGCGTATACAATGAGCAGTTCTTC	TRBD2	TRBV20-1	TRBJ2-1	few
CASHTGGGGLVEAFF	TGTGCCAGCCATACGGGGGGCGGTGGCCTCGTGGAAGCTTTCTTT	NA	TRBV27	TRBJ1-1	NA
CASHDTRNTEAFF	TGCGCCAGCCATGACACACGGAACACTGAAGCTTTCTTT	NA	TRBV10-2	TRBJ1-1	few
CASSQYGAEETQYF	TGTGCCAGCAGTCAATATGGGGCTGAAGAGACCCAGTACTTC	NA	TRBV3-1	TRBJ2-5	few
CASMGRVGNQPQHF	TGTGCCAGCATGGGCCGGGTGGGCAATCAGCCCCAGCATTTT	NA	TRBV2	TRBJ1-5	NA
CASSQQVSSSYNEQFF	TGTGCCAGCAGCCAACAGGTCTCGAGCTCCTACAATGAGCAGTTCTTC	NA	TRBV12-3/TRBV12-4	TRBJ2-1	NA
CSVEGQGTSYEQYF	TGCAGCGTTGAAGGGCAGGGGACCTCCTACGAGCAGTACTTC	NA	TRBV29-1	TRBJ2-7	many
CATSRDRAGGYEQYF	TGTGCCACCAGCAGAGATAGGGCAGGGGGCTACGAGCAGTACTTC	TRBD1	TRBV15	TRBJ2-7	NA
CASSRDRGNQPQHF	TGTGCCAGCTCCCGAGACAGGGGCAATCAGCCCCAGCATTTT	TRBD1	TRBV27	TRBJ1-5	few
CASSQDPLAGVYNEQFF	TGTGCCAGCAGCCAAGATCCCCTAGCGGGGGTCTACAATGAGCAGTTCTTC	TRBD2	TRBV14	TRBJ2-1	NA
CASGFANNYNEQFF	TGTGCCAGCGGCTTCGCGAATAATTACAATGAGCAGTTCTTC	NA	TRBV11-3	TRBJ2-1	NA
CSVPQNTEAFF	TGCAGCGTTCCCCAGAACACTGAAGCTTTCTTT	NA	TRBV29-1	TRBJ1-1	NA
CSASRAGGPDTQYF	TGCAGTGCTAGTCGAGCGGGAGGGCCGGATACGCAGTATTTT	TRBD2	TRBV20-1	TRBJ2-3	few
CASSLSVDLTYNEQFF	TGTGCCAGCAGTCTGAGTGTAGACCTTACCTACAATGAGCAGTTCTTC	NA	TRBV27	TRBJ2-1	NA
CASDRIGANVLTF	TGTGCCAGCGACAGGATTGGGGCCAACGTCCTGACTTTC	NA	TRBV6-2/TRBV6-3	TRBJ2-6	NA
CASSSPSGGKETQYF	TGTGCCAGCAGCTCCCCTAGCGGGGGAAAAGAGACCCAGTACTTC	TRBD2	TRBV9	TRBJ2-5	many
CASSLDAEETQYF	TGTGCCAGCAGTTTGGATGCAGAAGAGACCCAGTACTTC	NA	TRBV12-3/TRBV12-4	TRBJ2-5	NA
CSVAPQGAGETQYF	TGCAGCGTTGCCCCTCAGGGGGCCGGGGAGACCCAGTACTTC	TRBD1	TRBV29-1	TRBJ2-5	NA